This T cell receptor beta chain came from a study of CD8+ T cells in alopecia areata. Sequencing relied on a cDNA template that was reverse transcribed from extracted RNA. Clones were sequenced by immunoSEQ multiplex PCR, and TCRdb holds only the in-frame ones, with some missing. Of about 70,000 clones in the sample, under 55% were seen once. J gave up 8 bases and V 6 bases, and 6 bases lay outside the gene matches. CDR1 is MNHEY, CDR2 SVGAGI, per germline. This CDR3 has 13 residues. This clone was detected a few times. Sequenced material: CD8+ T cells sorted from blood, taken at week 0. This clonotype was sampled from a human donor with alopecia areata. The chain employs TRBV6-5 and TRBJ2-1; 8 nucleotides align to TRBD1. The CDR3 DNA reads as TGTGCCAGCAGGGACAGGGAGGTGGATGAGCAGTTCTTC. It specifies CASRDREVDEQFF.